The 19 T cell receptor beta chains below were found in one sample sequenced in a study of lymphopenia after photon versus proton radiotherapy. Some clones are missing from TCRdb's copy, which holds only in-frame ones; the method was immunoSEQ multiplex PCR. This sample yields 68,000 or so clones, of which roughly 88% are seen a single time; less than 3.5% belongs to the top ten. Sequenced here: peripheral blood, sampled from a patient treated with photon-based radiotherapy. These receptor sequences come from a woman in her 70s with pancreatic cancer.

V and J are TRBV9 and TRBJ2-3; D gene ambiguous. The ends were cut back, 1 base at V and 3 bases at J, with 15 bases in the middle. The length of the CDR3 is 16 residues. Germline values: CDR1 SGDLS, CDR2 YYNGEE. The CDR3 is CASSVFEDSTTDTQYF. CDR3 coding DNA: TGTGCCAGCAGCGTATTTGAGGATTCCACTACAGATACGCAGTATTTT. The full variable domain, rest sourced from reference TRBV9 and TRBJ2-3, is DSGVTQTPKHLITATGQRVTLRCSPRSGDLSVYWYQQSLDQGLQFLIQYYNGEERAKGNILERFSAQQFPDLHSELNLSSLELGDSALYFCASSVFEDSTTDTQYFGPGTRLTVL.

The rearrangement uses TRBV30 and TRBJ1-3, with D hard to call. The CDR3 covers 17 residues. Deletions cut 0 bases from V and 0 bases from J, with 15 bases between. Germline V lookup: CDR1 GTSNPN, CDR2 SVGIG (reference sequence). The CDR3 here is CAWSVVSGSYSGNTIYF. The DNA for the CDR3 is TGTGCCTGGAGTGTCGTATCAGGATCCTACTCTGGAAACACCATATATTTT.

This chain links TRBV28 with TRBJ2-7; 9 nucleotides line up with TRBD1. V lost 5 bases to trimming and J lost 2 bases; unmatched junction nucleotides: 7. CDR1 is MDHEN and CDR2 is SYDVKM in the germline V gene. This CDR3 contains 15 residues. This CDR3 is CASSPADRGTYEQYF. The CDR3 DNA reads TGTGCCAGCAGTCCCGCGGACAGGGGAACCTACGAGCAGTACTTC.

CDR3 residues: CASSFRGGDIQAFF. The CDR3 DNA is TGTGCCAGCAGTTTTCGCGGCGGGGACATCCAAGCTTTCTTT. The genes are TRBV6-5 and TRBJ1-1; D is possibly TRBD1 (6 bases). Germline V gene lookup returns CDR1 MNHEY and CDR2 SVGAGI. The CDR3 spans 14 residues. Deletions cut 4 bases from V and 9 bases from J, with 18 bases between.

The CDR3 is CASSWGRQETQYF. The CDR3 DNA is TGTGCCAGTTCATGGGGCCGGCAAGAGACCCAGTACTTC. The gene calls are TRBV19 and TRBJ2-5; D might be TRBD1 (5 bases). This CDR3 region has 13 residues. The V gene's germline CDR1 is LNHDA and CDR2 SQIVND (reference sequence). Trimming removed 8 bases at V and 2 bases at J, with 12 bases between.

The CDR3 protein is CASSLVAGGMETQYF. The CDR3 coding sequence is TGTGCCAGCAGCTTAGTGGCGGGAGGGATGGAGACCCAGTACTTC. The rearrangement joins TRBV7-2 to TRBJ2-5; TRBD2 agrees at 9 bases. The CDR3 is 15 amino acids. Germline CDR1 reads SGHTA; CDR2 reads FQGNSA. Germline trimming cut 1 base from V and 5 bases from J; bases unmatched to any gene: 5. Filled out from reference TRBV7-2 and TRBJ2-5, the complete variable domain reads GAGVSQSPSNKVTEKGKDVELRCDPISGHTALYWYRQSLGQGLEFLIYFQGNSAPDKSGLPSDRFSAERTGGSVSTLTIQRTQQEDSAVYLCASSLVAGGMETQYFGPGTRLLVL.

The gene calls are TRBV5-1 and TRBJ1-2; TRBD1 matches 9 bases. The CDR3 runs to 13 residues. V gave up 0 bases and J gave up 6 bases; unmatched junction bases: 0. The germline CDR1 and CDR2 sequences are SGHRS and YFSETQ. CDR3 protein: CASSLGQGDGYTF. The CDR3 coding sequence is TGCGCCAGCAGCTTGGGACAGGGGGATGGCTACACCTTC.

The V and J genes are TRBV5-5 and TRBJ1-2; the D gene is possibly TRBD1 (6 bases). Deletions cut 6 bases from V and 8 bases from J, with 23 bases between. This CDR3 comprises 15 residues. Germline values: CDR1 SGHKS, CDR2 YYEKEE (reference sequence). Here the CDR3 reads CASTAEGVGIGGYTF. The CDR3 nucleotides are TGTGCCAGCACCGCCGAGGGGGTTGGTATCGGAGGCTACACCTTC.

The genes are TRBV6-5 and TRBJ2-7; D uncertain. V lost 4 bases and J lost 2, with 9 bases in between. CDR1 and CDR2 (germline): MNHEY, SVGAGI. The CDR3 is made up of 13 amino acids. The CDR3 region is CASSFGLTYEQYF. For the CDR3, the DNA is TGTGCCAGCAGTTTCGGCCTTACCTACGAGCAGTACTTC.

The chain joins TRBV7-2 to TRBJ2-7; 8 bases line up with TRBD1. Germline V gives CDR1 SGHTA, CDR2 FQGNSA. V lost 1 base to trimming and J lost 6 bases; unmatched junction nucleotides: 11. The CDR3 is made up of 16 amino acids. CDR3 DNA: TGTGCCAGCAGCTTAGGTACGGGACAGGTGTCTGGCGAGCAGTACTTC. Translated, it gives CASSLGTGQVSGEQYF.

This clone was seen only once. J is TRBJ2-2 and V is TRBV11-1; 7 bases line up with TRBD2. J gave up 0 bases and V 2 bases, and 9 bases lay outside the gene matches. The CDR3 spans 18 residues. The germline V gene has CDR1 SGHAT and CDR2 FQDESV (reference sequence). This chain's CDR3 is CASSLRGLGFANTGELFF. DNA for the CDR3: TGTGCCAGCAGCTTAAGAGGACTAGGGTTCGCGAACACCGGGGAGCTGTTTTTT.

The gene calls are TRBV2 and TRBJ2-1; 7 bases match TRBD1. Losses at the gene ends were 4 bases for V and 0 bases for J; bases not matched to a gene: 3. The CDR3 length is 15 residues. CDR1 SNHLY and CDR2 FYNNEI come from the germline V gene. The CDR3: CASSVGTDSYNEQFF. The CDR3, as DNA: TGTGCCAGCAGTGTTGGGACAGACTCCTACAATGAGCAGTTCTTC.

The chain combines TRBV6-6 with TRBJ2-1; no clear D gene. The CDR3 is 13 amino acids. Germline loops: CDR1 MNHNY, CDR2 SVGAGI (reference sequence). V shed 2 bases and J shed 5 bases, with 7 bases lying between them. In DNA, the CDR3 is TGTGCCAGCAGTTACGACCCAGACAATGAGCAGTTCTTC. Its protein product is CASSYDPDNEQFF.

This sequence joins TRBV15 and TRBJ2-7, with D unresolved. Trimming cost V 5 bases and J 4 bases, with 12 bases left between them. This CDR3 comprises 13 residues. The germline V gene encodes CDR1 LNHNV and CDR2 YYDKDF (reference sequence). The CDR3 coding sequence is TGTGCCACCAGCCTTAAGACTTCATACGAGCAGTACTTC. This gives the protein CATSLKTSYEQYF.

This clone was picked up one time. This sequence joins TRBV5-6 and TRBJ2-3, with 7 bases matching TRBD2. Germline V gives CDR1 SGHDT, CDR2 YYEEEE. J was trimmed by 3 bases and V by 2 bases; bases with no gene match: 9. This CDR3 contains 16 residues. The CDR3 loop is CASSLMLSSGTDTQYF. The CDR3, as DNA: TGTGCCAGCAGCTTAATGCTGTCTAGCGGAACAGATACGCAGTATTTT.

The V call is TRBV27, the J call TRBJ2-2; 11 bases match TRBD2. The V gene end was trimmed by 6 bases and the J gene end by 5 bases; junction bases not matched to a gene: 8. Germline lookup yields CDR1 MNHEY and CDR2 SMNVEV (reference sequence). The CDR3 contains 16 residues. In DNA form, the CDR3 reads TGTGCCAGCAGGACCAATAGCGGGAGGGTTACCGGGGAGCTGTTTTTT. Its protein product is CASRTNSGRVTGELFF.

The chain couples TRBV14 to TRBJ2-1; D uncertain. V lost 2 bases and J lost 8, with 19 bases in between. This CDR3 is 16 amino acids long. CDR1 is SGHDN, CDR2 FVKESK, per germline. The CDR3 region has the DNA TGTGCCAGCAGCCAACTTCTCCCACTCGGCGTCGATGAGCAGTTCTTC. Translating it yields CASSQLLPLGVDEQFF.

CDR3 bases: TGTGCCAGCAGTTACCGGGAGTTTCCCTACGAGCAGTACTTC. Translating gives CASSYREFPYEQYF. The V gene is TRBV6-5, the J gene TRBJ2-7; D perhaps matches TRBD2 (6 bases). This CDR3 has 14 amino acids. Germline-derived CDR1 and CDR2 are MNHEY and SVGAGI. V gave up 2 bases and J gave up 2 bases, with 10 bases separating them.

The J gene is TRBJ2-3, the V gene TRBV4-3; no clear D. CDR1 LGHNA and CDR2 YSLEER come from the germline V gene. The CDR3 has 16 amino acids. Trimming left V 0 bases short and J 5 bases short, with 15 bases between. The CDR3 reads CASSQDLTEEGDTQYF. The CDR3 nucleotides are TGCGCCAGCAGCCAAGATCTTACAGAAGAAGGAGATACGCAGTATTTT.